The table lists the clone carrying this T cell receptor (beta chain) with many counts. Antigen: not known. The sample comes from a study of T cells in Graves' hyperthyroidism and ophthalmopathy. Study overall: Any treatment followed the collection of peripheral blood at initial diagnosis. Overall study findings and caveats: Ophthalmopathy prediction by the model preceded onset by a median about 6 months.

Trimming shortened V by 2 bases and J by 5 bases, and 9 bases separated the two germline ends. The CDR3 totals 13 residues. Germline CDR1 is SGHAT and CDR2 is FQNNGV. TCR beta CDR3 regions were amplified from RNA. A first-round RT-PCR of the TCR CDR3 used the HTBI primer set. TCRdb redid the calling of the multiplex PCR reads with MiXCR, one entry per CDR3 protein. Among over 700,000 distinct CDR3 sequences listed, about 17% were seen once. This receptor was identified in a woman aged 50 to 60 with Graves' hyperthyroidism that later progressed to Graves' ophthalmopathy. The genes are TRBV11-2 and TRBJ1-2; tentative D call: TRBD1 (5 bases). Specimen: blood. The CDR3 loop reads CASSLRGLYGYTF. For the CDR3, the DNA is TGTGCCAGCAGCTTAAGGGGTCTATATGGCTACACCTTC.